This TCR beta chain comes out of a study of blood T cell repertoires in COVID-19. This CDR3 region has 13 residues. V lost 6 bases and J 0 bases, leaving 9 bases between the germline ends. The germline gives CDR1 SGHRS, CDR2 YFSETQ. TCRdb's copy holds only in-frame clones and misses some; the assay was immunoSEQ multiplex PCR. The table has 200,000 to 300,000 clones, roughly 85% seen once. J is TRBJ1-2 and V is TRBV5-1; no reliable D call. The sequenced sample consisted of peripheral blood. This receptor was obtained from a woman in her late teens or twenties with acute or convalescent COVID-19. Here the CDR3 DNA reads TGCGCCAGCAAGCTCGCCACTAACTATGGCTACACCTTC. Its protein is CASKLATNYGYTF.